This T cell receptor (beta chain) came from a study of T cells in Graves' hyperthyroidism and ophthalmopathy. CDR3 length: 14 amino acids. Germline loops: CDR1 SGHRS, CDR2 YFSETQ. Unmatched junction bases numbered 2, after V lost 0 bases and J lost 4 bases. Amplification of TCR beta CDR3 regions used RNA as the template. Carried out on the TCR CDR3, a first-round RT-PCR used the HTBI primer set. TCRdb re-analysed the multiplex PCR reads in MiXCR, keeping a single row per CDR3 protein. The sample lists a few hundred thousand distinct CDR3 sequences, roughly 15% occurring once. Specimen: blood. The V and J genes are TRBV5-1 and TRBJ1-1; TRBD1 matches 8 bases. This TCR came from a woman aged 50 to 60 with Graves' hyperthyroidism that later progressed to Graves' ophthalmopathy. The CDR3 coding sequence is TGCGCCAGCAGCTTGGCAGGGGGCCCCACTGAAGCTTTCTTT. Its translation is CASSLAGGPTEAFF.